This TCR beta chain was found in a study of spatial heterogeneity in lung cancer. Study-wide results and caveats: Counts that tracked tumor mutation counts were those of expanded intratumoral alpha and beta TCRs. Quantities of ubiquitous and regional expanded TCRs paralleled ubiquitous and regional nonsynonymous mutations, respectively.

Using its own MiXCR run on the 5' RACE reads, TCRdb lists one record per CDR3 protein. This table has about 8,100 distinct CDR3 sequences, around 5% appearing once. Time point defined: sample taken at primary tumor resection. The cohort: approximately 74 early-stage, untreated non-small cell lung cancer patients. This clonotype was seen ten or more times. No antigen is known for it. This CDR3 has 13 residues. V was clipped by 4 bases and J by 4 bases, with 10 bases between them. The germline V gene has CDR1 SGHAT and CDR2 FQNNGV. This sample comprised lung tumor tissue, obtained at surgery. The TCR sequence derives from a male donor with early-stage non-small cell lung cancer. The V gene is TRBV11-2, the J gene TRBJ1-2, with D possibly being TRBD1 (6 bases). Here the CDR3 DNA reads TGTGCCAGCAGCTCCAGGGGTCCCTATGGCTACACCTTC. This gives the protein CASSSRGPYGYTF.